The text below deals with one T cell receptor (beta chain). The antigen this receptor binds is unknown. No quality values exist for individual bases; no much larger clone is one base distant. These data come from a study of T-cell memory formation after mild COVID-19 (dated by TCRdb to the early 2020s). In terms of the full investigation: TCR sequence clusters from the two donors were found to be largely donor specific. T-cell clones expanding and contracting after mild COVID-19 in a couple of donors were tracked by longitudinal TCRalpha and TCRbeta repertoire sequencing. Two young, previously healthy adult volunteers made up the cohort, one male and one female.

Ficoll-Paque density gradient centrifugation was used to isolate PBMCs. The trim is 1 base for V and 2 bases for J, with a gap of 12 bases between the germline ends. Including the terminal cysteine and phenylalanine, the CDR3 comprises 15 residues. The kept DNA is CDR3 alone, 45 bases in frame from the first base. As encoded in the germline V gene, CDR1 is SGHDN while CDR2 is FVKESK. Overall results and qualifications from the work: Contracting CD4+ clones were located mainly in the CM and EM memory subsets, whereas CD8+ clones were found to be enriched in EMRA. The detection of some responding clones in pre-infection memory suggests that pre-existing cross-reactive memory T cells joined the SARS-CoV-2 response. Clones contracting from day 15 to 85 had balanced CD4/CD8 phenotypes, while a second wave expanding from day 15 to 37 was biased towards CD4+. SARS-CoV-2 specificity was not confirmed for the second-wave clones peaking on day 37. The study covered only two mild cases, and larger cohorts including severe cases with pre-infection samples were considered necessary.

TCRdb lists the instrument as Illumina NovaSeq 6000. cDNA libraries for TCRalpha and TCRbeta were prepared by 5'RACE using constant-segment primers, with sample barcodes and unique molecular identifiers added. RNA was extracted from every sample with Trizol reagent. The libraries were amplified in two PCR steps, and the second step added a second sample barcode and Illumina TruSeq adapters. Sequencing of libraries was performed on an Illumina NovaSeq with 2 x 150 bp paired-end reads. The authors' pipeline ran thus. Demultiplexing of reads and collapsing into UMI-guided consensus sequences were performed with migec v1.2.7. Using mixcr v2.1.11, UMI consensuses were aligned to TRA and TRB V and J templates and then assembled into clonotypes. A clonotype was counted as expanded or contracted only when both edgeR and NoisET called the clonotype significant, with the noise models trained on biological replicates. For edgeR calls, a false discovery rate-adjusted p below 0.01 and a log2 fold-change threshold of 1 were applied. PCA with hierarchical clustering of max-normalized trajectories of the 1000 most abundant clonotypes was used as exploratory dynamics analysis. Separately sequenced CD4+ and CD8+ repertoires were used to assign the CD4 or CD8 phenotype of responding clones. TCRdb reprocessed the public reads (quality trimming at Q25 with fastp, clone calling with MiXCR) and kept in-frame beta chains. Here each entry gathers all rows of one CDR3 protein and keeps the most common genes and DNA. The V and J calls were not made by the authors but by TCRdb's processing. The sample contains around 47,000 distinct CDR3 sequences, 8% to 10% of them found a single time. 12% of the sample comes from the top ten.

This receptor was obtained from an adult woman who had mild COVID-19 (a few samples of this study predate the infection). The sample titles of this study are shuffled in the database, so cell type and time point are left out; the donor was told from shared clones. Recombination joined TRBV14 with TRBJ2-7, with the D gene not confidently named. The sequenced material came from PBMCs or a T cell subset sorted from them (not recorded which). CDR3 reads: CASSQGLGFAYEQYF. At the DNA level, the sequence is TGTGCCAGCAGCCAAGGCCTCGGATTTGCCTACGAGCAGTACTTC.